This T cell receptor (beta chain) comes out of a study of T cells in Graves' hyperthyroidism and ophthalmopathy. Study information: Peripheral blood was drawn at first diagnosis, prior to all treatment.

Authors of the study amplified TCR beta CDR3 regions from RNA transcripts. The HTBI primer set was used in a first-round RT-PCR of the TCR CDR3. TCRdb independently ran MiXCR on the multiplex PCR reads; one entry per CDR3 protein. The repertoire holds 500,000 to 750,000 distinct CDR3 sequences, with 12% to 15% as singletons. In its sample, this clonotype was seen many times. Sequenced sample: blood. The receptor's source is a woman between 18 and 29 years old with Graves' ophthalmopathy.

CDR3 sequence reads: CASSRRGDTEAFF. The CDR3 DNA reads TGTGCCAGCTCACGACGGGGCGACACTGAAGCTTTCTTT. J is TRBJ1-1 and V is TRBV18; maybe TRBD1 (5 bases). The V end was cut by 4 bases, the J end by 3 bases, with 9 bases between. The CDR3 consists of 13 residues. Germline V gene data show CDR1 as KGHSH and CDR2 as LQKENI.